These T cell receptor beta chains were read from a single sample in a study of T cells in Graves' hyperthyroidism and ophthalmopathy. TCRdb reprocessed the multiplex PCR reads with MiXCR, giving one entry per CDR3 protein. The profile shows roughly 110,000 distinct CDR3 sequences, 16% of them singletons. Sequences were obtained from blood. Receptor source: a woman aged 50 to 65 with Graves' hyperthyroidism. The CDR3 runs from the conserved cysteine through the conserved F or W. Fields, in order: clone size, D gene, V gene, J gene, CDR3 DNA, CDR3 protein. The D gene is left open where the match is weak. Clone sizes are given selectively: once, few, many, or a class where the clone is expanded.

>many|-|TRBV27|TRBJ2-7
TGTGCCAGCAGTTTGGGGGACACGACCTACGAGCAGTACTTC
CASSLGDTTYEQYF
>many|-|TRBV4-1|TRBJ2-2
TGCGCCAGCAGCCATACCGGGACACCGGGGAAACTGTTTTTT
CASSHTGTPGKLFF
>few|TRBD2|TRBV29-1|TRBJ2-5
TGCACGGCGGGAGGAGAAGAGACCCAGTACTTC
CTAGGEETQYF
>-|TRBD2|TRBV28|TRBJ2-1
TGTGCCAGCAGTTTAGCAGCGGGGAGCTCCTACAATGAGCAGTTCTTC
CASSLAAGSSYNEQFF
>many|-|TRBV19|TRBJ2-1
TGTGCCAGTAGTATAATCAAGGGAGACAATGAGCAGTTCTTC
CASSIIKGDNEQFF
>few|-|TRBV10-3|TRBJ2-2
TGTGCCATCAGTGAAGGGGGTACCGGGGCGCTGTTTTTT
CAISEGGTGALFF
>large|-|TRBV20-1|TRBJ1-5
TGCAGTGCCCTACAGGGATCTAGCAATCAGCCCCAGCATTTT
CSALQGSSNQPQHF
>many|-|TRBV2|TRBJ1-2
TGTGCCAGCATTACACAGGGTTTTAACTATGGCTACACCTTC
CASITQGFNYGYTF
>many|-|TRBV29-1|TRBJ1-3
TGCAGCGCCGCCGGGGGTGGACGGACCAACACCATATATTTT
CSAAGGGRTNTIYF
>many|TRBD1|TRBV7-2|TRBJ1-2
TGTGCCAGCAGCACACAGACAGGGGGCAACTATGGCTACACCTTC
CASSTQTGGNYGYTF
>many|TRBD1|TRBV4-1|TRBJ1-1
TGCGCCAGCAGCCGGGGGACAGGGTCTGTCACTGAAGCTTTCTTT
CASSRGTGSVTEAFF
>many|-|TRBV5-5|TRBJ2-5
TGTGCCAGCAGTACAGCACAAGAGACCCAGTACTTC
CASSTAQETQYF
>many|TRBD1|TRBV2|TRBJ1-2
TGTGCCAGCAGTGTACAGGGGGCGCGAAGCTATGGCTACACCTTC
CASSVQGARSYGYTF
>many|-|TRBV28|TRBJ1-5
TGTGCCAGCAGCCCCGGGGGGGCCAATCAGCCCCAGCATTTT
CASSPGGANQPQHF
>many|-|TRBV27|TRBJ2-1
TGTGCCAGCAGTGAGGGGGTAGGGAGGGCCGTTAATGAGCAGTTCTTC
CASSEGVGRAVNEQFF
>many|TRBD2|TRBV6-1|TRBJ2-3
TGTGCCAGCATCCCCCTGGGGGGGGTCTCGTCTGATACGCAGTATTTT
CASIPLGGVSSDTQYF
>-|-|TRBV2|TRBJ1-3
TGTGCCAGCAGAATGGTTTTCTCTGGAAACACCATATATTTT
CASRMVFSGNTIYF
>-|-|TRBV4-3|TRBJ2-5
TGCGCCAGCAGCCAAGACCGGGGCCCAGAGACCCAGTACTTC
CASSQDRGPETQYF
>many|TRBD1|TRBV6-1|TRBJ2-5
TGTGCCAGCAGTTGGAGACAGGGACAAGAGACCCAGTACTTC
CASSWRQGQETQYF
>many|-|TRBV5-1|TRBJ2-7
TGCGCCAGCAGCTTCGGGCACGGGACCTACGAGCAGTACTTC
CASSFGHGTYEQYF
>many|TRBD2|TRBV11-2|TRBJ2-3
TGTGCCAGCAGCTTAGAATTTGGTACTAGCGGGTCTAGCACAGATACGCAGTATTTT
CASSLEFGTSGSSTDTQYF
>many|-|TRBV11-2|TRBJ2-7
TGTGCCAGCAGCTTAGACCGGGCGTCGAGTGAGCAGTACTTC
CASSLDRASSEQYF
>many|-|TRBV5-1|TRBJ2-2
TGCGCCAGCAGCGCAGGCCAGGAGGGCAACACCGGGGAGCTGTTTTTT
CASSAGQEGNTGELFF
>many|-|TRBV19|TRBJ1-2
TGTGCCAGTAGGCATAACTATGGCTACACCTTC
CASRHNYGYTF
>-|TRBD2|TRBV5-5|TRBJ2-2
TGTGCCAGCAGTTTAGGACTAGCGGTTACCGGGGAGCTGTTTTTT
CASSLGLAVTGELFF
>many|TRBD2|TRBV24-1|TRBJ2-3
TGTGCCACCAGTGATTTCAGACTAGCGGATTCGGGGACAGATACGCAGTATTTT
CATSDFRLADSGTDTQYF